The 17 T cell receptor beta chains reported below all come from one sample, sequenced in a study of blood T cell repertoires in COVID-19. TCRdb's copy holds only in-frame clones and misses some; the assay was immunoSEQ multiplex PCR. Among roughly 430,000 clones listed, 88% were seen once. Sequenced: PBMCs or T cells enriched from blood (not recorded which). These receptors were taken from a woman between 35 and 50 years old with acute COVID-19.

The V gene is TRBV2, the J gene TRBJ2-6, with D hard to call. The germline V gene has CDR1 SNHLY and CDR2 FYNNEI. Trimming removed 7 bases at V and 0 bases at J, with 7 bases between. The CDR3 sequence is 14 residues long. CDR3 DNA: TGTGCCAGCACGGGTGACTCTGGGGCCAACGTCCTGACTTTC. Protein product: CASTGDSGANVLTF.

This chain joins TRBV7-8 and TRBJ2-5; TRBD1 is a possible D gene (5 bases). CDR3 length: 14 residues. CDR1 and CDR2 (germline): SGHVS, FQNEAQ. Trimming took off 2 bases at V and 1 base at J, with 8 bases between the two ends. CDR3 coding DNA: TGTGCCAGCAGCTTATTGGGGCCCCAAGAGACCCAGTACTTC. Its protein is CASSLLGPQETQYF.

The rearrangement joins TRBV14 to TRBJ2-7; a possible D gene is TRBD2 (7 bases). The germline gives CDR1 SGHDN, CDR2 FVKESK. CDR3 size: 14 residues. V was pared by 5 bases and J by 7 bases, with 18 bases between. Here the CDR3 reads CASSRGGFSREQYF. CDR3 in DNA: TGTGCCAGCAGCAGGGGGGGGTTCTCGAGAGAGCAGTACTTC.

The chain employs TRBV24-1 and TRBJ2-1; the match to TRBD2 covers 7 bases. CDR3 size: 14 residues. Germline assignment: CDR1 KGHDR and CDR2 SFDVKD. The V segment lost 3 bases and the J segment 6 bases; nucleotides outside the gene matches: 4. The DNA for the CDR3 is TGTGCCACCAGTGATAGGCGGGGGACCAATGAGCAGTTCTTC. This translates into CATSDRRGTNEQFF.

The rearrangement joins TRBV11-2 to TRBJ2-1; tentative D call: TRBD2 (7 bases). Between the trimmed V and J ends, which lost 0 bases and 6 bases, there was a span of 15 bases. Germline CDR1 and CDR2: SGHAT and FQNNGV. CDR3 length: 16 amino acids. The CDR3 region is CASSLDLGGAFNEQFF. CDR3 coding DNA: TGTGCCAGCAGCTTAGATTTGGGGGGGGCCTTCAATGAGCAGTTCTTC.

This clone was recorded once. This chain joins TRBV11-3 and TRBJ1-2; D uncertain. This CDR3 comprises 13 residues. Germline V gene data show CDR1 as SGHNT and CDR2 as YENEEA. V dropped 3 bases and J dropped 4 bases, with 9 bases sitting between them. The chain's CDR3 is CASSFRSGYGYTF. The CDR3 DNA sequence: TGTGCCAGCAGCTTTAGGAGTGGCTATGGCTACACCTTC.

The chain employs TRBV6-5 and TRBJ1-6, with D maybe TRBD1 (5 bases). This CDR3 is 14 amino acids long. Trimming took 3 bases from V and 8 from J, leaving 11 bases between them. In germline, CDR1 is MNHEY, CDR2 SVGAGI. CDR3 sequence reads: CASSYQGNDSPLHF. CDR3 nucleotides: TGTGCCAGCAGTTATCAGGGTAACGATTCACCCCTCCACTTT.

This clone was picked up many times. The V call is TRBV7-9, the J call TRBJ1-2, with D unclear. The CDR3 loop spans 12 amino acids. From germline, CDR1 is SEHNR and CDR2 FQNEAQ (reference sequence). The V gene lost 5 bases and the J gene lost 6 bases, with 10 bases spanning the gap. Written as DNA, the CDR3 is TGTGCCAGCAGCCAAGACACGGATGGCTACACCTTC. The encoded protein is CASSQDTDGYTF.

This chain joins TRBV7-9 and TRBJ1-2; 9 nucleotides line up with TRBD1. Germline CDR1 is SEHNR and CDR2 is FQNEAQ (reference sequence). The CDR3 is 18 residues long. J lost 4 bases, V lost 4 bases, and 16 bases had no gene match. The CDR3 DNA is TGTGCCAGCAGCTCATCCGAATTCCGGGACAGGGTTATCTATGGCTACACCTTC. Protein sequence: CASSSSEFRDRVIYGYTF.

The sample holds a few counts of this clone. This chain uses TRBV2 with TRBJ1-5; no clear D gene. The CDR3 length is 14 residues. CDR1 SNHLY and CDR2 FYNNEI come from the germline V gene. Trimming pared 8 bases from V and 2 bases from J, leaving 13 bases between. The CDR3 sequence: CASCREVGNQPQHF. CDR3 bases: TGTGCCAGCTGTAGGGAGGTCGGCAATCAGCCCCAGCATTTT.

V and J are TRBV7-2 and TRBJ2-1; 7 bases are shared with TRBD2. After removal of 5 bases from V and 4 bases from J, the junction contained 8 bases not matched to a gene. The CDR3 spans 15 residues. In germline, CDR1 is SGHTA, CDR2 FQGNSA. CDR3 nucleotides: TGTGCCAGCAGCGATGTAGGGAGGGGATACAATGAGCAGTTCTTC. Translating it yields CASSDVGRGYNEQFF.

The chain has TRBV7-9 and TRBJ2-1; the D gene is possibly TRBD2 (6 bases). CDR1 is SEHNR and CDR2 is FQNEAQ in the germline V gene (reference sequence). Trimming removed 7 bases from V and 2 bases from J, with 12 bases in between. This CDR3 spans 14 amino acids. The CDR3 region has the DNA TGTGCCAGCAAACCGGGGGAGGCCTACAATGAGCAGTTCTTC. Its protein product is CASKPGEAYNEQFF.

This chain connects TRBV20-1 to TRBJ1-1; 9 bases are a match to TRBD1. CDR1 and CDR2 (germline): DFQATT, SNEGSKA (reference sequence). The length of the CDR3 is 14 residues. The V segment lost 3 bases and the J segment 5 bases; nucleotides outside the gene matches: 7. CDR3: CSASGTGSGTEAFF. Here the CDR3 DNA reads TGCAGTGCTAGTGGGACAGGGAGTGGGACTGAAGCTTTCTTT.

This rearrangement joins TRBV3-1 (or the pseudogene TRBV3-2) to TRBJ2-5; no reliable D call. The germline gives CDR1 LGHDT, CDR2 YNNKEL (reference sequence). This CDR3 region has 14 residues. Trimming stripped 1 base from V and 5 bases from J, with 11 bases between. As DNA, the CDR3 is TGTGCCAGCAGCCAAGCTCCGGGTTCTGAGACCCAGTACTTC. Amino acids: CASSQAPGSETQYF.

The chain combines TRBV19 with TRBJ1-2; 11 bases match TRBD1. This CDR3 is 14 amino acids long. The V gene's germline CDR1 is LNHDA and CDR2 SQIVND (reference sequence). Germline trimming cut 7 bases from V and 2 bases from J; bases unmatched to any gene: 3. The DNA of the CDR3 is TGTGCCAGTACCAGGGACAGGGGGAACTATGGCTACACCTTC. This gives the protein CASTRDRGNYGYTF. Based on the CDR3 plus reference TRBV19 and TRBJ1-2, the full variable domain is DGGITQSPKYLFRKEGQNVTLSCEQNLNHDAMYWYRQDPGQGLRLIYYSQIVNDFQKGDIAEGYSVSREKKESFPLTVTSAQKNPTAFYLCASTRDRGNYGYTFGSGTRLTVV.

The chain uses TRBV7-2 and TRBJ1-5; D might be TRBD1 (5 bases). V lost 5 bases and J 7 bases, leaving 15 bases between the germline ends. The length of the CDR3 is 14 residues. Germline CDR1 and CDR2: SGHTA and FQGNSA. The CDR3 DNA sequence: TGTGCCAGCAGCCCAGGGCGGGGCCCCCAGCCCCAGCATTTT. Protein: CASSPGRGPQPQHF.

This clone was picked up one time. The rearrangement uses TRBV30 and TRBJ2-5; weak D call: TRBD1 (5 bases). Trimming stripped 1 base from V and 4 bases from J, with 10 bases between. The germline V gene has CDR1 GTSNPN and CDR2 SVGIG (reference sequence). This CDR3 is 13 amino acids long. The CDR3, as DNA: TGTGCCTGGAGTGCGCGTAGGGGAGAGACCCAGTACTTC. It yields the protein CAWSARRGETQYF.